These 27 T cell receptor beta chains came from one sample sequenced in a study of shared clonotypes between healthy human individuals (TCRdb year 2020). The library was produced with the immunoSEQ multiplex PCR assay. Drawn from immuneACCESS, this table holds only the in-frame rearrangements with V and J called that TCRdb kept. Clones are partly lost; checked studies trace under half to an unresolved V gene and leave the rest unexplained. The sample profile shows about 1 million clones; roughly 70% of them were found once. Roughly 1.5% of the sample rests with the top ten. The sequencing input was memory CD4+ T cells sorted from blood. This specimen's cell subset or site label, interpreted: CD45RA-negative fraction. The receptors shown here come from a man aged 18 to 29 in good health.

In its sample, this clone was seen once. J is TRBJ1-5 and V is TRBV6-1; D remains ambiguous. CDR1 MNHNS and CDR2 SASEGT come from the germline V gene. The CDR3 consists of 15 residues. V was shortened by 5 bases and J by 0 bases, with 11 bases between the two germline ends. The CDR3 bases are TGTGCCAGCAGTCGGGATACATATAGCAATCAGCCCCAGCATTTT. As protein: CASSRDTYSNQPQHF.

The sample holds one count of this clone. The chain joins TRBV7-2 to TRBJ2-2; no reliable D call. Germline values: CDR1 SGHTA, CDR2 FQGNSA. CDR3 length: 16 amino acids. V lost 1 base to trimming and J lost 6 bases, with 15 bases between them. The CDR3 nucleotides are TGTGCCAGCAGCTTAGAGGCGGCCCTACCCCCCGGGGAGCTGTTTTTT. Translated: CASSLEAALPPGELFF.

This clone has more than one count but fewer than ten. This sequence joins TRBV28 and TRBJ1-5; tentative D call: TRBD1 (5 bases). The V and J ends lost 5 bases and 6 bases respectively, with 8 bases between them. The CDR3 has 12 residues. In germline, CDR1 is MDHEN, CDR2 SYDVKM. This CDR3 is CASSVTVQPQHF. Here the CDR3 DNA reads TGTGCCAGCAGTGTGACAGTTCAGCCCCAGCATTTT.

In the case of this clone: The sample contains more than one DNA sequence encoding this CDR3. The V and J genes are TRBV5-1 and TRBJ2-2; D is ambiguous. Per germline, CDR1 SGHRS and CDR2 YFSETQ. This CDR3 is built from 15 residues. Trimming took off 1 base at V and 2 bases at J, with 9 bases between the two ends. The CDR3 is CASSLRETNTGELFF. The CDR3 bases are TGCGCCAGCAGCTTGAGGGAAACCAACACCGGGGAGCTGTTTTTT. The full variable domain, in which reference TRBV5-1 and TRBJ2-2 provide the parts outside the CDR3, is KAGVTQTPRYLIKTRGQQVTLSCSPISGHRSVSWYQQTPGQGLQFLFEYFSETQRNKGNFPGRFSGRQFSNSRSEMNVSTLELGDSALYLCASSLRETNTGELFFGEGSRLTVL.

The rearrangement uses TRBV29-1 and TRBJ2-4; D is perhaps TRBD2 (5 bases). The germline CDR1 and CDR2 sequences are SQVTM and ANQGSEA. The CDR3 totals 13 residues. Deletions cut 3 bases from V and 0 bases from J, with 6 bases between. CDR3 sequence (DNA): TGCAGCGTTGACGAGGGAGCCAAAAACATTCAGTACTTC. Translation gives CSVDEGAKNIQYF.

This chain links TRBV6-5 with TRBJ1-6; no firm D call. V lost 6 bases and J 9 bases, leaving 12 bases between the germline ends. Looked up from germline, CDR1 is MNHEY and CDR2 is SVGAGI. The CDR3 is 13 residues long. The DNA of the CDR3 is TGTGCCAGCAGCTCGGACCGGATTTCACCCCTCCACTTT. It yields the protein CASSSDRISPLHF.

V gene TRBV18 combines with J gene TRBJ2-7; 10 positions agree with TRBD2. Trimming took 6 bases from V and 2 from J; bases not matched to a gene: 4. Germline V gives CDR1 KGHSH, CDR2 LQKENI. The CDR3 runs to 14 residues. As DNA, the CDR3 is TGTGCCAGCTCCAGGACTAGCGGAGCCTACGAGCAGTACTTC. Translating it yields CASSRTSGAYEQYF.

The chain uses TRBV25-1 and TRBJ2-5; tentatively, D is TRBD2 (5 bases). The CDR3 length is 15 residues. CDR1 is MGHDK, CDR2 SYGVNS, per germline. V was cut by 3 bases and J by 0 bases, with 11 bases left in between. CDR3 in amino acids: CASSDLSGYQETQYF. The CDR3 bases are TGTGCCAGCAGTGACTTATCGGGGTACCAAGAGACCCAGTACTTC.

The CDR3, as DNA: TGTGCCAGCAGCCACTTGGGGGACTCCGGCTACACCTTC. Translated, it gives CASSHLGDSGYTF. The chain couples TRBV6-1 to TRBJ1-2; possibly TRBD1 for D (5 bases). Trimming pared 6 bases from V and 8 bases from J, leaving 16 bases between. CDR3 size: 13 residues. CDR1 is MNHNS, CDR2 SASEGT, per germline.

This clone was seen more than once but under ten times. This sequence joins TRBV30 and TRBJ1-5; D possibly corresponds to TRBD1 (6 bases). There are 17 residues in the CDR3. In germline, CDR1 is GTSNPN, CDR2 SVGIG (reference sequence). V lost 1 base, J lost 2 bases, and 18 bases lay in between. The DNA of the CDR3 is TGTGCCTGGAGTGATGGGGGGCAGGGGTTACGCAATCAGCCCCAGCATTTT. Protein sequence: CAWSDGGQGLRNQPQHF.

The chain uses TRBV5-6 and TRBJ2-7; TRBD1 matches at 7 bases. Germline lookup yields CDR1 SGHDT and CDR2 YYEEEE. The CDR3 has 13 residues. J lost 6 bases, V lost 5 bases, and 8 bases had no gene match. The CDR3, as DNA: TGTGCCAGCAGTTTAGACAGGGCCGGCGAGCAGTACTTC. Translating it yields CASSLDRAGEQYF.

The chain employs TRBV7-2 and TRBJ2-7; 13 nucleotides align to TRBD2. The CDR3 sequence is 15 residues long. Germline values: CDR1 SGHTA, CDR2 FQGNSA. The V segment lost 5 bases and the J segment 5 bases; nucleotides outside the gene matches: 6. The CDR3 DNA sequence: TGTGCCAGCAGCCCCGGGACTAGCGGGAACCACGAGCAGTACTTC. It codes for CASSPGTSGNHEQYF. Complete variable domain (other parts from reference TRBV7-2 and TRBJ2-7): GAGVSQSPSNKVTEKGKDVELRCDPISGHTALYWYRQSLGQGLEFLIYFQGNSAPDKSGLPSDRFSAERTGGSVSTLTIQRTQQEDSAVYLCASSPGTSGNHEQYFGPGTRLTVT.

This chain joins TRBV10-3 and TRBJ2-3, with unresolved D. CDR1 is ENHRY and CDR2 is SYGVKD in the germline V gene. Between the trimmed V and J ends, which lost 6 bases and 2 bases, there was a span of 12 bases. The CDR3 loop spans 14 amino acids. The CDR3 reads CAIRSGTFTDTQYF. The CDR3 bases are TGTGCCATCAGGTCAGGTACCTTCACAGATACGCAGTATTTT.

This clone was seen just once. The chain carries TRBV4-1 and TRBJ2-7; 7 nucleotides line up with TRBD1. After removal of 1 base from V and 0 bases from J, the junction contained 3 bases not matched to a gene. The CDR3 is made up of 15 amino acids. CDR1 is MGHRA, CDR2 YSYEKL, per germline. The CDR3 coding sequence is TGCGCCAGCAGCCAAGGCCGACAGGGCTCCTACGAGCAGTACTTC. Encoded protein: CASSQGRQGSYEQYF.

The chain employs TRBV2 and TRBJ1-2, with TRBD1 as a possible D gene (6 bases). Germline V gene lookup returns CDR1 SNHLY and CDR2 FYNNEI. The CDR3 spans 15 residues. Trimming left V 5 bases short and J 3 bases short, with 16 bases between. CDR3 region: CASSTAGVAYYGYTF. CDR3 bases: TGTGCCAGCAGTACTGCAGGGGTCGCCTACTATGGCTACACCTTC.

The V and J genes are TRBV6-4 and TRBJ2-5, with D perhaps TRBD1 (6 bases). Per the germline V gene, CDR1 is MRHNA and CDR2 is SNTAGT. CDR3 length: 13 residues. With 2 bases removed from V and 4 bases from J, the gap between germline ends came to 8 bases. CDR3 region: CASSDEGGETQYF. The CDR3 region has the DNA TGTGCCAGCAGTGACGAAGGGGGAGAGACCCAGTACTTC.

This sequence joins TRBV5-1 and TRBJ2-1, with a possible D match to TRBD2 (7 bases). Trimming left V 4 bases short and J 4 bases short, with 18 bases between. CDR1 is SGHRS, CDR2 YFSETQ, per germline. The CDR3 is 16 amino acids. The CDR3 protein is CASSRGAGTGYNEQFF. The CDR3 coding sequence is TGCGCCAGCAGCCGGGGGGCCGGGACCGGTTACAATGAGCAGTTCTTC.

The V call is TRBV30, the J call TRBJ2-1; 11 bases map to TRBD2. The V gene end was trimmed by 7 bases and the J gene end by 6 bases; junction bases not matched to a gene: 5. CDR3 length equals 13 residues. Looked up from germline, CDR1 is GTSNPN and CDR2 is SVGIG (reference sequence). In DNA form, the CDR3 reads TGTGCCTTACTAGCGGGAGTGTCCAATGAGCAGTTCTTC. Its protein product is CALLAGVSNEQFF.

This clone was seen a few times. The rearrangement uses TRBV2 and TRBJ2-5, with D possibly TRBD1 on 5 matching bases. This CDR3 spans 12 amino acids. Trimming cost V 4 bases and J 7 bases, with 10 bases left between them. Germline V CDR1 and CDR2: SNHLY, FYNNEI. CDR3 residues: CASSGTTGTQYF. CDR3 coding DNA: TGTGCCAGCAGTGGGACAACGGGGACCCAGTACTTC.

The V and J genes are TRBV6-1 and TRBJ2-5; TRBD2 matches at 9 bases. The germline V gene has CDR1 MNHNS and CDR2 SASEGT. This CDR3 has 13 amino acids. The trim removed 8 bases at V and 5 bases at J, leaving 6 bases unmatched. The CDR3 protein is CASHLLAGETQYF. CDR3 nucleotide sequence: TGTGCCAGCCATCTTCTAGCGGGGGAGACCCAGTACTTC.

The chain links TRBV30 to TRBJ2-1; possible D gene TRBD2, 6 bases. Germline CDR1 reads GTSNPN; CDR2 reads SVGIG (reference sequence). This CDR3 is 17 amino acids long. V was pared by 2 bases and J by 0 bases, with 17 bases between. In DNA, the CDR3 is TGTGCCTGGAGTAGAACCAGCGGGCTTATCTCCTACAATGAGCAGTTCTTC. Translating it yields CAWSRTSGLISYNEQFF.

This clone was found once. The V call is TRBV30, the J call TRBJ2-7, with D maybe TRBD2 (6 bases). Germline-derived CDR1 and CDR2 are GTSNPN and SVGIG (reference sequence). V shed 2 bases and J shed 4 bases, with 12 bases lying between them. This CDR3 is built from 13 residues. The CDR3 loop reads CAWSKEGRYEQYF. The CDR3 bases are TGTGCCTGGAGTAAGGAGGGTAGGTACGAGCAGTACTTC.

The rearrangement links TRBV6-5 to TRBJ2-1; D unresolved. The CDR3 is made up of 11 amino acids. Germline CDR1 reads MNHEY; CDR2 reads SVGAGI. Trimming pared 7 bases from V and 14 bases from J, leaving 15 bases between. The CDR3 loop reads CASIDRHMEFF. CDR3 in DNA: TGTGCCAGCATTGACCGTCACATGGAGTTCTTC.

This clone was detected once. This chain joins TRBV7-9 and TRBJ1-4, with a possible D match to TRBD1 (5 bases). This CDR3 comprises 15 residues. The V end lost 6 bases, the J end lost 5 bases, and 16 bases lay between the germline ends. The V gene's germline CDR1 is SEHNR and CDR2 FQNEAQ (reference sequence). This CDR3 is CASSRMGQKNEKLFF. DNA of the CDR3: TGTGCCAGCAGTAGAATGGGGCAGAAGAATGAAAAACTGTTTTTT. The variable domain in full, completed from reference TRBV7-9 and TRBJ1-4, reads DTGVSQNPRHKITKRGQNVTFRCDPISEHNRLYWYRQTLGQGPEFLTYFQNEAQLEKSRLLSDRFSAERPKGSFSTLEIQRTEQGDSAMYLCASSRMGQKNEKLFFGSGTQLSVL.

CDR3 region: CASSFQPDSYEAFF. CDR3 in DNA: TGTGCCAGCAGCTTCCAACCCGACAGCTATGAAGCTTTCTTT. The rearrangement uses TRBV7-2 and TRBJ1-1; maybe TRBD1 (5 bases). The length of the CDR3 is 14 residues. Trimming stripped 3 bases from V and 7 bases from J, with 15 bases between. From germline, CDR1 is SGHTA and CDR2 FQGNSA.

V and J are TRBV5-6 and TRBJ1-2; a possible D gene is TRBD1 (6 bases). V was cut by 2 bases and J by 4 bases, with 15 bases left in between. The CDR3 covers 15 residues. Germline V gene lookup returns CDR1 SGHDT and CDR2 YYEEEE. The CDR3 region has the DNA TGTGCCAGCAGCTTATCGGGGGGCGCCCTCTATGGCTACACCTTC. Encoded protein: CASSLSGGALYGYTF.

In regard to this clone: The sample holds other DNA sequences that translate to the same CDR3. The chain uses TRBV7-2 and TRBJ2-1; TRBD2 agrees at 9 bases. This CDR3 has 15 amino acids. Germline V gene lookup returns CDR1 SGHTA and CDR2 FQGNSA. The V segment lost 5 bases and the J segment 4 bases; nucleotides outside the gene matches: 6. CDR3 amino acids: CASSPRAGGYNEQFF. CDR3 nucleotide sequence: TGTGCCAGCAGCCCCCGTGCGGGAGGGTACAATGAGCAGTTCTTC.